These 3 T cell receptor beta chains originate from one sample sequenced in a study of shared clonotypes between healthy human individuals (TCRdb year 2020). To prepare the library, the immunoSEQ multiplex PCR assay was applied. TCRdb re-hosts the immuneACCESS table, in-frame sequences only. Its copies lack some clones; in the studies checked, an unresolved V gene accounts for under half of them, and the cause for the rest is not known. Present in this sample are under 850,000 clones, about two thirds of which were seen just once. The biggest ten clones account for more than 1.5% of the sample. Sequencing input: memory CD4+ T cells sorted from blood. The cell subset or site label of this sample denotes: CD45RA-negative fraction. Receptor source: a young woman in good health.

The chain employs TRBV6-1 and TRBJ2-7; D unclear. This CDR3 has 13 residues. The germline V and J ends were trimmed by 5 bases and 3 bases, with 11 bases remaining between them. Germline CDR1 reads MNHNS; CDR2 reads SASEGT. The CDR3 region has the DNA TGTGCCAGCAGTCTCGACGGCTTCTACGAGCAGTACTTC. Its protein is CASSLDGFYEQYF.

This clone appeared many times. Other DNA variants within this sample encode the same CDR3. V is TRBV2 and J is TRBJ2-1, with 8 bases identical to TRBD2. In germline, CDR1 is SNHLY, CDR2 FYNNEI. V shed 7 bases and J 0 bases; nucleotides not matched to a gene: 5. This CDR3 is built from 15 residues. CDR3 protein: CASTLSGSSYNEQFF. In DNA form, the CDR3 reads TGTGCCAGCACCCTCAGCGGGAGCTCCTACAATGAGCAGTTCTTC.

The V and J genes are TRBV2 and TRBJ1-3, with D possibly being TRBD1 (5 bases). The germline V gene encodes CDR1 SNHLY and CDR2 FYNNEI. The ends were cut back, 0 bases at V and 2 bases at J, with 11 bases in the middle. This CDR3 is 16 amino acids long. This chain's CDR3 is CASSEARGSAGNTIYF. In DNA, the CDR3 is TGTGCCAGCAGTGAAGCAAGGGGCAGCGCTGGAAACACCATATATTTT.